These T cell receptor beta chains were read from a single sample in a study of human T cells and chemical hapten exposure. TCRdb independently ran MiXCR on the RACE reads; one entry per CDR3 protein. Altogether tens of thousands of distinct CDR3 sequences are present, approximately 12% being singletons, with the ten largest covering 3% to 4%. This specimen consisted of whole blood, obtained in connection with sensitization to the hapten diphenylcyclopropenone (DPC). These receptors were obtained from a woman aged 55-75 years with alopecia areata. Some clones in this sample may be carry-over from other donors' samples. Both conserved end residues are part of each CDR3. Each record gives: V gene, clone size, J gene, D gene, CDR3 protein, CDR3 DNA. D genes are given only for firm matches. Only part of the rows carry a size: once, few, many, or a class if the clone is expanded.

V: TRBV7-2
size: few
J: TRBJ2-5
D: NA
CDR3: CASSLGVYQETQYF
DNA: TGTGCCAGCAGCTTAGGAGTGTACCAAGAGACCCAGTACTTC

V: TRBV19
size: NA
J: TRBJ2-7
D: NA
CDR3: CASSNTGTLEQYF
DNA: TGTGCCAGTAGTAATACAGGTACCCTCGAGCAGTACTTC

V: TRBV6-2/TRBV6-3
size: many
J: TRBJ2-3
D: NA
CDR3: CASSSSFSASTDTQYF
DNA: TGTGCCAGCAGTTCAAGTTTCAGCGCGAGCACAGATACGCAGTATTTT

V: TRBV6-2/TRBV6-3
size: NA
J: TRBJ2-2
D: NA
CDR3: CASSYAAGGLFF
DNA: TGTGCCAGCAGTTACGCCGCTGGGGGACTGTTTTTT

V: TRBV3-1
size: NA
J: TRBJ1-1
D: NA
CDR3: CASSQGHKETEAFF
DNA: TGTGCCAGCAGCCAAGGGCACAAAGAGACTGAAGCTTTCTTT

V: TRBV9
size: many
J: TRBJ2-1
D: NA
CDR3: CASSVGGDHYNEQFF
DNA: TGTGCCAGCAGCGTAGGGGGGGACCACTACAATGAGCAGTTCTTC

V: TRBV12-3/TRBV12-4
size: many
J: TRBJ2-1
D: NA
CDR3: CASRIGAYNEQFF
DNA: TGTGCCAGCAGGATCGGGGCCTACAATGAGCAGTTCTTC

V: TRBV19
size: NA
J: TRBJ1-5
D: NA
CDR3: CASSIDWMRGPSNQPQHF
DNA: TGTGCCAGTAGTATAGATTGGATGAGAGGGCCCAGCAATCAGCCCCAGCATTTT

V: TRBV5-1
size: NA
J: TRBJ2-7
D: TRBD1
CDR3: CASSPAPPGQGDEQYF
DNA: TGCGCCAGCAGCCCTGCCCCTCCGGGACAGGGGGACGAGCAGTACTTC

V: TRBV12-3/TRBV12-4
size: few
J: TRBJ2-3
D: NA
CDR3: CASSLQGADTQYF
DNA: TGTGCCAGCAGTTTACAAGGAGCAGATACGCAGTATTTT

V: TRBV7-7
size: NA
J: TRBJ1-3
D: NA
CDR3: CASSMSTSSGNTIYF
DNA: TGTGCTAGCAGCATGTCTACATCCTCTGGAAACACCATATATTTT

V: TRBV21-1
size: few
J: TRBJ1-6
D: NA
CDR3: CASSKLGDHNSPLHF
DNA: TGTGCCAGCAGCAAACTAGGGGACCATAATTCACCCCTCCACTTT

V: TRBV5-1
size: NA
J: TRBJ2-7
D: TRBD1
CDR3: CTSSDGTAYEQYF
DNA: TGCACCAGCAGCGACGGGACAGCCTACGAGCAGTACTTC

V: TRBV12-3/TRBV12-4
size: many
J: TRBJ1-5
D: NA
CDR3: CASSFLAAAPSNQPQHF
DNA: TGTGCCAGCAGTTTTCTTGCCGCAGCCCCTAGCAATCAGCCCCAGCATTTT

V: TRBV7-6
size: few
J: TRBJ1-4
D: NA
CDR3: CASSLVPAGSLEKLFF
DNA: TGTGCCAGCAGCTTAGTTCCTGCAGGGTCTCTTGAAAAACTGTTTTTT

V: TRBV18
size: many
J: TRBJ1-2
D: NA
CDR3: CASSPGGQSYGYTF
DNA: TGTGCCAGCTCACCAGGGGGGCAGAGCTATGGCTACACCTTC

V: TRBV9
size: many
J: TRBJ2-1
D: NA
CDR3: CASSVALNEQFF
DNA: TGTGCCAGCAGCGTAGCCCTTAATGAGCAGTTCTTC